What follows are 21 T cell receptor beta chains derived from one specimen sequenced in a study of beta chain features in type 1 diabetes. What was sequenced were expressed TCRB transcripts, since all of the isolated RNA had been reverse transcribed. Using immunoSEQ multiplex PCR, the repertoire was profiled, and TCRdb retains in-frame clones only, with some absent. The sample includes under 400,000 clones, approximately 15% of them seen just once. Sequencing was carried out using central memory CD4+ T cells from blood. These receptors all stem from a man aged 25-45 years in good health.

The rearrangement uses TRBV18 and TRBJ2-1, with a possible D match to TRBD2 (5 bases). Trimming took off 3 bases at V and 8 bases at J, with 14 bases between the two ends. Germline V gene sequence: CDR1 KGHSH, CDR2 LQKENI. CDR3 length: 14 residues. CDR3 sequence: CASSPRARGHEQFF. The CDR3 DNA follows: TGTGCCAGCTCACCGAGGGCCAGAGGGCATGAGCAGTTCTTC.

This clone was recorded once. This chain connects TRBV9 to TRBJ1-3, with 7 nucleotides matching TRBD1. Germline V gene sequence: CDR1 SGDLS, CDR2 YYNGEE. The CDR3 has 15 residues. J gave up 6 bases and V 3 bases, and 9 bases lay outside the gene matches. DNA of the CDR3: TGTGCCAGCAGCGCAACCGGGACAGTCCCAAACACCATATATTTT. Protein product: CASSATGTVPNTIYF.

This clone has a handful of counts. J is TRBJ2-1 and V is TRBV11-3; D perhaps matches TRBD2 (6 bases). Germline-derived CDR1 and CDR2 are SGHNT and YENEEA. The CDR3 consists of 13 residues. Trimming took 5 bases from V and 14 from J, leaving 19 bases between them. CDR3 residues: CASSVGRGREEFF. CDR3 DNA: TGTGCCAGCAGCGTCGGGAGAGGCAGGGAGGAGTTCTTC.

This chain uses TRBV7-3 with TRBJ2-1; maybe TRBD2 (5 bases). The CDR3 has 16 amino acids. V gave up 2 bases and J gave up 7 bases, with 18 bases separating them. Germline lookup yields CDR1 SGHTA and CDR2 FQGTGA. In DNA form, the CDR3 reads TGTGCCAGCAGCTTAGAACCGAATAGTCGGAGGAATGAGCAGTTCTTC. It specifies CASSLEPNSRRNEQFF.

V gene TRBV11-2 combines with J gene TRBJ2-5; D gene unclear. This CDR3 region has 11 residues. Germline values: CDR1 SGHAT, CDR2 FQNNGV. V lost 7 bases and J lost 3, with 6 bases in between. Written as DNA, the CDR3 is TGTGCCAGCACCCTGGAAGAGACCCAGTACTTC. It yields the protein CASTLEETQYF.

This clone turned up a few times. The CDR3 DNA sequence: TGTGCCAGCAGCTTAGGAACTCAGGGGTCCGGGGAGCTGTTTTTT. Protein sequence: CASSLGTQGSGELFF. The chain uses TRBV7-7 and TRBJ2-2; possible D gene TRBD1, 6 bases. Per the germline V gene, CDR1 is SSHAT and CDR2 is FNYEAQ (reference sequence). The ends were cut back, 1 base at V and 6 bases at J, with 12 bases in the middle. The CDR3 consists of 15 residues.

This clone came up a few times. The V call is TRBV11-2, the J call TRBJ2-5; D perhaps matches TRBD1 (5 bases). CDR1 is SGHAT, CDR2 FQNNGV, per germline. The CDR3 length is 13 residues. V was trimmed by 5 bases and J by 1 base, leaving 8 bases between them. CDR3 in amino acids: CASSDSLQETQYF. The CDR3 bases are TGTGCCAGCAGCGACAGCCTCCAAGAGACCCAGTACTTC.

The chain is built from TRBV7-3 and TRBJ1-5; D ambiguous. Germline V gene sequence: CDR1 SGHTA, CDR2 FQGTGA. V was trimmed by 0 bases and J by 5 bases, leaving 5 bases between them. CDR3 size: 13 residues. CDR3 residues: CASSLTGDQPQHF. CDR3 in DNA: TGTGCCAGCAGCTTAACGGGCGATCAGCCCCAGCATTTT.

The sample holds one count of this clone. The chain has TRBV7-3 and TRBJ2-2; D call uncertain. Trimming left V 0 bases short and J 2 bases short, with 4 bases between. The germline CDR1 and CDR2 sequences are SGHTA and FQGTGA. This CDR3 contains 14 residues. The CDR3 DNA follows: TGTGCCAGCAGCTTAACTAGCAACACCGGGGAGCTGTTTTTT. This translates into CASSLTSNTGELFF.

The chain links TRBV27 to TRBJ1-1; no clear D gene. Looked up from germline, CDR1 is MNHEY and CDR2 is SMNVEV (reference sequence). The germline V and J ends were trimmed by 4 bases and 0 bases, with 18 bases remaining between them. CDR3 length: 17 residues. The CDR3 DNA sequence: TGTGCCAGCAGTTACCCGACGCCCATAGTCGTGAACACTGAAGCTTTCTTT. Its translation: CASSYPTPIVVNTEAFF.

As DNA, the CDR3 is TGTGCCTGGAGTAGGCGGGATGGCTACACCTTC. This gives the protein CAWSRRDGYTF. The V gene is TRBV30, the J gene TRBJ1-2; D not resolved. Germline assignment: CDR1 GTSNPN and CDR2 SVGIG (reference sequence). The V and J ends lost 2 bases and 6 bases respectively, with 7 bases between them. The CDR3 totals 11 residues.

The chain carries TRBV7-9 and TRBJ1-2; D might be TRBD1 (6 bases). Deletions cut 5 bases from V and 4 bases from J, with 17 bases between. CDR3 size: 15 residues. Germline CDR1 SEHNR, CDR2 FQNEAQ (reference sequence). Here the CDR3 DNA reads TGTGCCAGCAGCCGACCTGGGGGGACACCCTATGGCTACACCTTC. Residues: CASSRPGGTPYGYTF.

This clone has just one count. This probably arose from a read error, given a far larger clone one base away. V and J are TRBV9 and TRBJ2-1, with D uncertain. V lost 3 bases to trimming and J lost 1 base, with 14 bases between them. Germline assignment: CDR1 SGDLS and CDR2 YYNGEE. The length of the CDR3 is 16 residues. DNA for the CDR3: TGTGCCAGCAGCGACGGTAGCAGTCCTTCCTACAATGAGCAGTTCTTC. Its protein is CASSDGSSPSYNEQFF.

This chain uses TRBV7-8 with TRBJ1-2; no clear D gene. Germline lookup yields CDR1 SGHVS and CDR2 FQNEAQ. The CDR3 spans 15 residues. Trimming took off 1 base at V and 4 bases at J, with 13 bases between the two ends. The CDR3 reads CASSLGGRNFYGYTF. As DNA, the CDR3 is TGTGCCAGCAGCTTAGGCGGGCGGAACTTCTATGGCTACACCTTC.

The chain combines TRBV7-2 with TRBJ2-7; no reliable D call. Trimming removed 2 bases at V and 3 bases at J, with 8 bases between. CDR1 SGHTA and CDR2 FQGNSA come from the germline V gene. This CDR3 is 13 amino acids long. In DNA, the CDR3 is TGTGCCAGCAGCTTAAGGGCGGACTACGAGCAGTACTTC. This encodes CASSLRADYEQYF.

The rearrangement uses TRBV7-3 and TRBJ2-3; D gene ambiguous. From germline, CDR1 is SGHTA and CDR2 FQGTGA. The CDR3 has 15 amino acids. The V end lost 8 bases, the J end lost 2 bases, and 17 bases lay between the germline ends. The CDR3: CASSFRPLATDTQYF. CDR3 coding DNA: TGTGCCAGCTCGTTCCGGCCCCTCGCCACAGATACGCAGTATTTT. Together with reference TRBV7-3 and TRBJ2-3, the CDR3 gives the full variable domain: GAGVSQTPSNKVTEKGKYVELRCDPISGHTALYWYRQSLGQGPEFLIYFQGTGAADDSGLPNDRFFAVRPEGSVSTLKIQRTERGDSAVYLCASSFRPLATDTQYFGPGTRLTVL.

To note about this clone: Relative to the germline gene, one junction end is altered; a read error may explain this. The genes are TRBV6-6 and TRBJ2-3; D call uncertain. This CDR3 contains 14 residues. Looked up from germline, CDR1 is MNHNY and CDR2 is SVGAGI (reference sequence). The CDR3 reads CASSLMMSTDMQYF. The DNA for the CDR3 is TGTGCCAGCAGTTTGATGATGAGCACAGATATGCAGTATTTT.

This clone was found a few times. The V and J genes are TRBV6-5 and TRBJ1-4, with a weak D call TRBD1 (6 bases). The V gene lost 2 bases and the J gene lost 4 bases, with 14 bases spanning the gap. The CDR3 extends over 16 amino acids. Germline V gene sequence: CDR1 MNHEY, CDR2 SVGAGI. The CDR3 sequence: CASSYMRGGGNEKLFF. In nucleotides, the CDR3 is TGTGCCAGCAGTTACATGCGAGGAGGGGGTAATGAAAAACTGTTTTTT.

The V and J genes are TRBV6-5 and TRBJ2-3; no reliable D call. The length of the CDR3 is 12 residues. Germline assignment: CDR1 MNHEY and CDR2 SVGAGI. V was pared by 2 bases and J by 8 bases, with 8 bases between. CDR3 sequence reads: CASSYGSTTQYF. The CDR3 DNA is TGTGCCAGCAGTTACGGTAGCACTACGCAGTATTTT.

The genes are TRBV7-3 and TRBJ2-2; 8 bases line up with TRBD2. J was trimmed by 5 bases and V by 5 bases; bases with no gene match: 10. Germline lookup yields CDR1 SGHTA and CDR2 FQGTGA. The CDR3 has 16 residues. CDR3 nucleotide sequence: TGTGCCAGCAGCACAACTAGCGGAGGGAAAACCGGGGAGCTGTTTTTT. Translating gives CASSTTSGGKTGELFF. Supplemented by reference TRBV7-3 and TRBJ2-2, the full variable domain reads GAGVSQTPSNKVTEKGKYVELRCDPISGHTALYWYRQSLGQGPEFLIYFQGTGAADDSGLPNDRFFAVRPEGSVSTLKIQRTERGDSAVYLCASSTTSGGKTGELFFGEGSRLTVL.

Notes on this clone: This sample includes further DNA sequences coding for the same CDR3. J is TRBJ1-1 and V is TRBV7-3; possible D gene TRBD1, 6 bases. Germline lookup yields CDR1 SGHTA and CDR2 FQGTGA. Trimming pared 5 bases from V and 1 base from J, leaving 8 bases between. The CDR3 totals 13 residues. CDR3 amino acids: CASSLTGNTEAFF. CDR3 coding DNA: TGTGCCAGCAGCCTGACAGGGAACACTGAAGCTTTCTTT.